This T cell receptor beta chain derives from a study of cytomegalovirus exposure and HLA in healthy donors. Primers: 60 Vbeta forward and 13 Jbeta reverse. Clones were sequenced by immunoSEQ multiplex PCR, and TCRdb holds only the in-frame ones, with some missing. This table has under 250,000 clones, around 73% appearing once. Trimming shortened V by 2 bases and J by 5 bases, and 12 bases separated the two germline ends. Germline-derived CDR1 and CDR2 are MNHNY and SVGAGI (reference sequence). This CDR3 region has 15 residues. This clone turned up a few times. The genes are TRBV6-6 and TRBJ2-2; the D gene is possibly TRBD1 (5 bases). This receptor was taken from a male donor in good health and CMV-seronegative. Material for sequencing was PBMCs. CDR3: CASSYHAGRTGELFF. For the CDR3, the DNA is TGTGCCAGCAGTTACCACGCAGGGCGGACCGGGGAGCTGTTTTTT.